This TCR beta chain appears in the sequencing data of a study of blood T cell repertoires in COVID-19. At the level of the study: Acute-phase and convalescent COVID-19 samples originated in the United States, Italy and Spain. From T cells, B-cell-depleted T cells, or PBMCs came the material, which was cDNA or gDNA.

Generated by immunoSEQ multiplex PCR, the TCRdb table keeps only in-frame clones and is missing some. The repertoire includes tens of thousands of clones, about 88% of them detected once, and roughly 46% sits in the top ten. This CDR3 region has 15 residues. The V end was cut by 0 bases, the J end by 8 bases, with 11 bases between. CDR1 is KGHSY, CDR2 FQNENV, per germline. The TCR comes from a human donor in a cohort sampled during active COVID-19. Source material: peripheral blood. The chain links TRBV16 to TRBJ1-6; no clear D gene. The CDR3 spells CASSQSGRPDSPLHF. In nucleotides, the CDR3 is TGTGCCAGCAGCCAATCGGGCAGGCCTGATTCACCCCTCCACTTT.